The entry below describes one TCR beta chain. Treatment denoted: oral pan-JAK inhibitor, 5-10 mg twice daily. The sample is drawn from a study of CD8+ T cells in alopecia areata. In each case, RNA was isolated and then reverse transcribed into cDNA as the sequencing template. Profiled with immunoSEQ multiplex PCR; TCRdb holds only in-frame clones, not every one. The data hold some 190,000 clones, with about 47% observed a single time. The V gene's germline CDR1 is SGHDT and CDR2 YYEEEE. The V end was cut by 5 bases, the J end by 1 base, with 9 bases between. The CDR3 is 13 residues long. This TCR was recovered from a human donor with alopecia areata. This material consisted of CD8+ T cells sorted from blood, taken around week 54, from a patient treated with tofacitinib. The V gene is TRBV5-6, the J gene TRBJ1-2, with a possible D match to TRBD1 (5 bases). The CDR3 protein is CASRQDSNYGYTF. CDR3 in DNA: TGTGCCAGCAGACAAGACAGTAACTATGGCTACACCTTC.